Presented here are 8 T cell receptor beta chains from one specimen sequenced in a study of neoadjuvant anti-PD-1 for oral cavity cancer. Method: immunoSEQ multiplex PCR; TCRdb's copy keeps in-frame clones and lacks some. The table shows about 68,000 clones, with roughly 84% occurring only once. Specified time point: after neoadjuvant nivolumab, at surgical resection. This sample comprised PBMCs, obtained after nivolumab (anti-PD-1) treatment. Receptor source: a person between 40 and 80 years old with oral cavity squamous cell carcinoma.

This chain joins TRBV28 and TRBJ2-1; 9 positions agree with TRBD2. The germline V gene has CDR1 MDHEN and CDR2 SYDVKM. V lost 6 bases, J lost 6 bases, and 12 bases stayed unmatched. CDR3 length equals 16 residues. DNA for the CDR3: TGTGCCAGCAGGATGACTAGCGGCCGTCTGGTCAATGAGCAGTTCTTC. It translates to CASRMTSGRLVNEQFF.

This clone was picked up a small number of times. The CDR3 region has the DNA TGTGCCAGCAGTCTGACAGGGGGCTCCGGGGAGCTGTTTTTT. It encodes CASSLTGGSGELFF. The rearrangement uses TRBV7-9 and TRBJ2-2; 10 positions match TRBD1. Germline assignment: CDR1 SEHNR and CDR2 FQNEAQ (reference sequence). Germline trimming cut 6 bases from V and 6 bases from J; bases unmatched to any gene: 4. The CDR3 runs to 14 residues.

This clone was observed once. V gene TRBV5-1 combines with J gene TRBJ2-2; unclear D gene. The germline V and J ends were trimmed by 0 bases and 7 bases, with 4 bases remaining between them. Germline values: CDR1 SGHRS, CDR2 YFSETQ. The CDR3 spans 12 residues. CDR3 residues: CASSLASGELFF. The CDR3 bases are TGCGCCAGCAGCTTGGCAAGCGGGGAGCTGTTTTTT.

This clone was seen only once. The genes are TRBV4-1 and TRBJ2-1; D is uncertain. The CDR3 has 14 residues. The germline CDR1 and CDR2 sequences are MGHRA and YSYEKL. V lost 4 bases and J 6 bases, leaving 13 bases between the germline ends. Here the CDR3 reads CASSLEEVSNEQFF. The CDR3 DNA sequence: TGCGCCAGCAGCCTGGAAGAAGTCTCCAATGAGCAGTTCTTC.

This clone has just one count. The J gene is TRBJ1-1, the V gene TRBV7-9; D might be TRBD1 (5 bases). The length of the CDR3 is 16 residues. Trimming took off 5 bases at V and 5 bases at J, with 21 bases between the two ends. The germline V gene has CDR1 SEHNR and CDR2 FQNEAQ (reference sequence). For the CDR3, the DNA is TGTGCCAGCAGCCCCCCTGAGAGGGGCCAAGGGACTGAAGCTTTCTTT. Translated: CASSPPERGQGTEAFF. The variable domain in full, completed from reference TRBV7-9 and TRBJ1-1, reads DTGVSQNPRHKITKRGQNVTFRCDPISEHNRLYWYRQTLGQGPEFLTYFQNEAQLEKSRLLSDRFSAERPKGSFSTLEIQRTEQGDSAMYLCASSPPERGQGTEAFFGQGTRLTVV.

The chain uses TRBV30 and TRBJ2-1; TRBD1 is a possible D gene (5 bases). V lost 4 bases, J lost 6 bases, and 10 bases lay in between. CDR3 size: 12 residues. Germline CDR1 and CDR2: GTSNPN and SVGIG (reference sequence). For the CDR3, the DNA is TGTGCCTGGACTGATCAGGGCAATGAGCAGTTCTTC. Translating it yields CAWTDQGNEQFF.

In DNA, the CDR3 is TGTGCCAGTAGTCCGGGACAGTACTACGAGCAGTACTTC. Amino acids: CASSPGQYYEQYF. The rearrangement links TRBV19 to TRBJ2-7, with 7 bases matching TRBD1. The ends lost 5 bases at V and 3 bases at J; junction bases unmatched: 4. The CDR3 spans 13 residues. Germline CDR1 reads LNHDA; CDR2 reads SQIVND (reference sequence).

This rearrangement joins TRBV19 to TRBJ1-4; D gene ambiguous. The V end was cut by 11 bases, the J end by 7 bases, with 17 bases between. This CDR3 comprises 13 residues. Germline V gives CDR1 LNHDA, CDR2 SQIVND (reference sequence). The CDR3 loop reads CASKLDYSEKLFF. The CDR3 coding sequence is TGTGCCTCAAAGTTGGACTACAGTGAAAAACTGTTTTTT.